These T cell receptor beta chains were read from a single sample in a study of T cell responses to AZD1222 COVID-19 vaccine. Sequencing was performed with immunoSEQ multiplex PCR; in TCRdb, only in-frame clones are kept and a portion is missing. The sample records 150,000 to 200,000 clones, 80% to 90% being singletons. Sequencing was performed on peripheral blood, taken 28 days after the second dose of the MenACWY control vaccine. The receptors stem from an adult who received the MenACWY meningococcal vaccine as a control. CDR3s include the opening cysteine and the closing phenylalanine or tryptophan. Fields, in order: J gene, clone size, CDR3 length, V gene, D gene, CDR3 protein, CDR3 DNA. A D gene is named only where the DNA matches it firmly. A clone size is listed for some rows: how often the clone was seen (once, few, many), or a class if it is expanded.

TRBJ2-5	-	15	TRBV3-1/TRBV3-2	-	CASSARQTSQETQYF	TGTGCCAGCAGCGCGCGACAGACTTCCCAAGAGACCCAGTACTTC
TRBJ2-2	-	14	TRBV10-2	-	CASDVGRGTGELFF	TGCGCCAGCGACGTGGGGCGCGGCACCGGGGAGCTGTTTTTT
TRBJ1-5	-	14	TRBV3-1/TRBV3-2	-	CASSLGTVYQPQHF	TGTGCCAGCAGCCTCGGGACTGTTTATCAGCCCCAGCATTTT
TRBJ2-2	-	15	TRBV5-1	TRBD2	CASSFSGGNTGELFF	TGCGCCAGCAGCTTTAGCGGGGGGAACACCGGGGAGCTGTTTTTT
TRBJ1-5	once	12	TRBV6-5	-	CASRTGFQPQHF	TGTGCCAGCAGGACAGGTTTTCAGCCCCAGCATTTT
TRBJ2-1	-	14	TRBV18	TRBD2	CASSLAGIYNEQFF	TGTGCCAGCTCACTAGCGGGAATCTACAATGAGCAGTTCTTC
TRBJ1-2	-	12	TRBV7-2	-	CASSLDLDGYTF	TGTGCCAGCAGCTTAGACCTCGATGGCTACACCTTC
TRBJ2-1	-	13	TRBV5-8	-	CASSLGTSLEQFF	TGTGCCAGCAGCTTAGGGACATCCCTTGAGCAGTTCTTC
TRBJ2-7	-	17	TRBV6-1	-	CASREDFDRGDSYEQYF	TGTGCCAGCAGGGAAGATTTCGACAGAGGGGATTCCTACGAGCAGTACTTC
TRBJ1-1	-	15	TRBV28	-	CASSPLPPLDTEAFF	TGTGCCAGCAGTCCCCTTCCCCCTCTCGACACTGAAGCTTTCTTT
TRBJ1-3	-	15	TRBV10-2	-	CASSEGVFSGNTIYF	TGCGCCAGCAGTGAGGGCGTTTTCTCTGGAAACACCATATATTTT
TRBJ1-1	-	13	TRBV9	-	CASAGDYNTEAFF	TGTGCCAGCGCCGGGGATTATAACACTGAAGCTTTCTTT
TRBJ2-1	-	15	TRBV6-2/TRBV6-3	-	CASSQRDGSYNEQFF	TGTGCCAGCAGTCAACGGGACGGCTCCTACAATGAGCAGTTCTTC
TRBJ1-2	-	17	TRBV28	-	CASSLTHRQLSNYGYTF	TGTGCCAGCAGTTTAACGCACAGACAGCTCTCAAACTATGGCTACACCTTC
TRBJ2-3	-	15	TRBV2	-	CASRLKYQYTDTQYF	TGTGCCAGCAGATTGAAGTACCAGTACACAGATACGCAGTATTTT
TRBJ1-2	-	13	TRBV28	TRBD1	CASSSGTAYGYTF	TGTGCCAGCAGCTCCGGGACAGCCTATGGCTACACCTTC
TRBJ1-1	-	16	TRBV6-1	-	CASSDPLRIVNTEAFF	TGTGCCAGCAGTGACCCCCTTAGGATTGTGAACACTGAAGCTTTCTTT
TRBJ2-3	-	14	TRBV3-1/TRBV3-2	-	CASSQEDTTDTQYF	TGTGCCAGCAGCCAAGAAGACACGACAGATACGCAGTATTTT
TRBJ1-4	-	16	TRBV6-2/TRBV6-3	TRBD1	CASSYPPGQRHEKLFF	TGTGCCAGCAGTTACCCGCCGGGACAGCGACATGAAAAACTGTTTTTT
TRBJ2-2	-	14	TRBV6-5	TRBD2	CASSPRGGTGELFF	TGTGCCAGCAGTCCTCGGGGGGGGACCGGGGAGCTGTTTTTT
TRBJ2-1	once	14	TRBV5-1	TRBD2	CASSSGTTVNEQFF	TGCGCCAGCAGCTCAGGGACTACCGTCAATGAGCAGTTCTTC
TRBJ1-2	-	12	TRBV6-5	-	CASKGDNYGYTF	TGTGCCAGCAAGGGGGACAACTATGGCTACACCTTC
TRBJ2-3	-	13	TRBV12-3/TRBV12-4	-	CASRRETTDTQYF	TGTGCCAGCCGCAGGGAGACCACAGATACGCAGTATTTT
TRBJ2-7	-	15	TRBV7-2	-	CASSMGLYLAHEQYF	TGTGCCAGCAGCATGGGACTTTACCTCGCCCACGAGCAGTACTTC